A selection of T cell receptor beta chains follows, all from one sample in a study of cytomegalovirus exposure and HLA in healthy donors. Libraries were prepared by immunoSEQ multiplex PCR; TCRdb keeps only in-frame clonotypes and omits some of them. The table lists some 150,000 clones, approximately 91% of them singletons. The sequenced material came from PBMCs. These TCRs come from a man in his late teens or twenties in good health and CMV-seronegative. The CDR3 runs from the conserved cysteine through the conserved F or W. A D gene is named only where the DNA matches it firmly. Rows give clone size only sometimes, using once, few, many, or a class for an expanded clone.

v_call,clone_size,d_call,j_call,cdr3_aa,cdr3_nt
TRBV19,-,TRBD1,TRBJ2-7,CASSVQGTRSYEQYF,TGTGCCAGTAGTGTACAGGGGACACGCTCCTACGAGCAGTACTTC
TRBV5-8,-,TRBD1,TRBJ1-4,CASSPTGTGAFATNEKLFF,TGTGCCAGCAGCCCGACCGGGACAGGTGCATTCGCAACTAATGAAAAACTGTTTTTT
TRBV2,-,-,TRBJ1-1,CASTEWGGYTEAFF,TGTGCCAGCACCGAATGGGGGGGTTACACTGAAGCTTTCTTT
TRBV7-9,-,-,TRBJ2-3,CASSLASSATDTQYF,TGTGCCAGCAGCTTAGCTAGTAGCGCCACAGATACGCAGTATTTT
TRBV4-1,-,TRBD1,TRBJ1-1,CASSPAQTGYTEAFF,TGCGCCAGCAGCCCCGCCCAGACAGGGTACACTGAAGCTTTCTTT
TRBV11-2,-,TRBD1,TRBJ1-1,CASSLDGQGYTEAFF,TGTGCCAGCAGCTTAGATGGACAGGGCTACACTGAAGCTTTCTTT
TRBV4-1,-,-,TRBJ2-2,CASSQEVPGVTGELFF,TGCGCCAGCAGCCAAGAAGTCCCAGGGGTTACCGGGGAGCTGTTTTTT
TRBV10-3,-,TRBD1,TRBJ2-2,CAISESGTGLAGELFF,TGTGCCATCAGTGAGTCCGGGACAGGGTTGGCCGGGGAGCTGTTTTTT
TRBV7-6,-,TRBD1,TRBJ2-1,CASSSTGVSPYNEQFF,TGTGCCAGCAGCTCAACAGGGGTTTCCCCTTACAATGAGCAGTTCTTC
TRBV5-1,-,TRBD1,TRBJ2-1,CASSPGQAYNEQFF,TGCGCCAGCAGCCCGGGACAGGCCTACAATGAGCAGTTCTTC
TRBV5-1,few,TRBD2,TRBJ2-1,CASSDGPTSGIAVEQFF,TGCGCCAGCAGCGACGGACCGACTAGCGGGATTGCTGTTGAGCAGTTCTTC
TRBV10-3,-,-,TRBJ1-6,CAIGADSISPLHF,TGTGCCATCGGCGCAGACTCAATTTCACCCCTCCACTTT
TRBV11-2,-,TRBD2,TRBJ2-3,CASRLLAGTTDTQYF,TGTGCCAGCAGACTACTAGCGGGCACCACAGATACGCAGTATTTT
TRBV11-3,-,TRBD1,TRBJ1-2,CASSLDGTGVRRSGYTF,TGTGCCAGCAGCTTAGACGGGACAGGGGTACGGCGTAGCGGCTACACCTTC
TRBV6-5,-,TRBD1,TRBJ1-2,CASSYGTGVGYTF,TGTGCCAGCAGTTACGGGACAGGGGTTGGCTACACCTTC
TRBV19,-,TRBD2,TRBJ2-1,CASSIDGLAGVSSYNEQFF,TGTGCCAGTAGTATAGACGGACTAGCGGGAGTCAGTTCCTACAATGAGCAGTTCTTC
TRBV5-6,-,TRBD1,TRBJ1-4,CASSSRDRGRELFF,TGTGCCAGCAGCTCCCGGGACAGGGGTCGGGAACTGTTTTTT
TRBV5-1,-,TRBD2,TRBJ2-1,CASSLKASGLGEQFF,TGCGCCAGCAGCTTGAAGGCTAGCGGGTTGGGTGAGCAGTTCTTC
TRBV11-2,-,TRBD2,TRBJ2-7,CASSPPSGGVLTYEQYF,TGTGCCAGCAGCCCCCCTAGCGGGGGGGTTTTGACCTACGAGCAGTACTTC
TRBV15,-,TRBD1,TRBJ2-3,CATSAPGQITDTQYF,TGTGCCACCAGCGCCCCGGGACAGATCACAGATACGCAGTATTTT
TRBV2,-,TRBD2,TRBJ2-1,CASQLAGGVNEQFF,TGTGCCAGCCAACTAGCGGGAGGGGTCAATGAGCAGTTCTTC
TRBV6-1,-,-,TRBJ2-2,CASSPLVPGELFF,TGTGCCAGCAGTCCTTTAGTCCCCGGGGAGCTGTTTTTT
TRBV27,-,TRBD1,TRBJ2-5,CASRRTGVETQYF,TGTGCCAGCAGACGAACAGGGGTAGAGACCCAGTACTTC
TRBV7-3,-,-,TRBJ1-5,CASSPRPGKPQHF,TGTGCCAGCAGCCCCAGGCCAGGGAAGCCCCAGCATTTT
TRBV21-1,-,-,TRBJ2-3,CASPLSGKWTLTTDTQYF,TGTGCCAGCCCTCTGAGCGGGAAGTGGACCCTTACCACAGATACGCAGTATTTT
TRBV21-1,-,-,TRBJ2-3,CASSKVGGLYTDTQYF,TGTGCCAGCAGCAAAGTCGGGGGGCTGTACACAGATACGCAGTATTTT
TRBV28,-,TRBD1,TRBJ1-5,CASSLGQGAGQPQHF,TGTGCCAGCAGTTTGGGACAGGGGGCCGGTCAGCCCCAGCATTTT
TRBV4-1,-,-,TRBJ1-2,CASSQTIAGEYLNGYTF,TGCGCCAGCAGCCAAACAATCGCAGGGGAGTATCTGAATGGCTACACCTTC
TRBV23-1,-,TRBD1,TRBJ2-7,CASSPLTGPTYEQYF,TGCGCCAGCAGTCCCCTGACAGGGCCCACCTACGAGCAGTACTTC
TRBV9,-,TRBD1,TRBJ1-3,CASSVGGQGGSGNTIYF,TGTGCCAGCAGCGTTGGGGGACAGGGAGGCTCTGGAAACACCATATATTTT
TRBV4-3,-,-,TRBJ2-1,CASSQGVSGSYNEQFF,TGCGCCAGCAGCCAGGGGGTTAGCGGTTCCTACAATGAGCAGTTCTTC
TRBV6-1,-,-,TRBJ1-1,CASSESGAFF,TGTGCCAGCAGTGAATCGGGGGCTTTCTTT
TRBV6-4,-,-,TRBJ2-2,CASSQRGLGAGELFF,TGTGCCAGCAGTCAACGCGGACTGGGCGCCGGGGAGCTGTTTTTT
TRBV9,-,TRBD2,TRBJ2-2,CASSDSGSVTGELFF,TGTGCCAGCAGCGATAGCGGGAGTGTAACCGGGGAGCTGTTTTTT
TRBV19,-,-,TRBJ2-1,CASTGAFYGQFF,TGTGCCAGTACAGGGGCATTCTACGGGCAGTTCTTC
TRBV5-1,-,-,TRBJ1-2,CASSSAGGINGYTF,TGCGCCAGCAGCTCGGCAGGTGGTATCAATGGCTACACCTTC
TRBV9,-,TRBD1,TRBJ2-6,CASSVGQGFGANVLTF,TGTGCCAGCAGCGTCGGACAGGGCTTTGGGGCCAACGTCCTGACTTTC
TRBV7-8,-,TRBD1,TRBJ1-2,CASSSQDRAYYGYTF,TGTGCCAGCAGTTCTCAGGACAGGGCGTACTATGGCTACACCTTC
TRBV25-1,-,-,TRBJ1-1,CASRPLRGEAFF,TGTGCCAGCAGACCCCTAAGGGGTGAAGCTTTCTTT
TRBV6-1,-,-,TRBJ2-3,CASSALDRHRDTQYF,TGTGCCAGCAGTGCTCTGGACAGACATCGGGATACGCAGTATTTT
TRBV7-2,-,TRBD1,TRBJ1-1,CAGTTGLNTEAFF,TGTGCCGGAACGACAGGGTTGAACACTGAAGCTTTCTTT
TRBV5-1,-,TRBD2,TRBJ2-1,CASSFLSGSYNEQFF,TGCGCCAGCAGCTTTTTAAGCGGGAGCTACAATGAGCAGTTCTTC
TRBV6-6,-,-,TRBJ2-1,CASSSYRSSYNEQFF,TGTGCCAGCAGTTCGTACCGGAGCTCCTACAATGAGCAGTTCTTC
TRBV6-5,-,TRBD1,TRBJ1-1,CASRLTQGEVVKAFF,TGTGCCAGCAGGTTAACTCAGGGGGAGGTTGTCAAAGCTTTCTTT
TRBV7-2,-,TRBD2,TRBJ2-1,CASTPTSIYNEQFF,TGTGCCAGCACCCCGACTAGCATCTACAATGAGCAGTTCTTC
TRBV9,-,TRBD1,TRBJ2-5,CASSVGTGSQETQYF,TGTGCCAGCAGCGTAGGGACAGGATCCCAAGAGACCCAGTACTTC
TRBV6-5,-,TRBD1,TRBJ1-2,CATKEGQTLSGYTF,TGTGCCACCAAAGAGGGACAGACCCTTTCTGGCTACACCTTC
TRBV4-3,-,-,TRBJ1-5,CASSQETGPNQPQHF,TGCGCCAGCAGCCAAGAGACAGGACCTAATCAGCCCCAGCATTTT
TRBV6-5,-,TRBD2,TRBJ2-7,CASSYSGGAHEQYF,TGTGCCAGCAGTTACTCCGGGGGGGCCCACGAGCAGTACTTC
TRBV10-3,-,-,TRBJ2-4,CAISGSGAKNIQYF,TGTGCCATCAGTGGTTCAGGGGCCAAAAACATTCAGTACTTC
TRBV7-7,-,TRBD2,TRBJ2-5,CASSLGLAGFQETQYF,TGTGCCAGCAGCTTAGGACTAGCGGGCTTCCAAGAGACCCAGTACTTC
TRBV4-3,-,-,TRBJ2-2,CASSQGQSTGELFF,TGCGCCAGCAGCCAAGGCCAGTCCACCGGGGAGCTGTTTTTT
TRBV18,-,-,TRBJ1-2,CASSPSVNYGYTF,TGTGCCAGCTCACCATCCGTTAACTATGGCTACACCTTC
TRBV5-1,once,TRBD1,TRBJ2-3,CASSYIPGTGSTDTQYF,TGCGCCAGCAGCTACATCCCCGGGACAGGGAGTACAGATACGCAGTATTTT
TRBV27,-,TRBD2,TRBJ2-1,CASSSRGLAGSYNEQFF,TGTGCCAGCAGTTCTCGGGGACTAGCGGGCTCCTACAATGAGCAGTTCTTC
TRBV5-6,-,TRBD1,TRBJ1-5,CASSLRMTGLLGQPQHF,TGTGCCAGCAGCTTGCGCATGACAGGGCTCCTCGGTCAGCCCCAGCATTTT
TRBV14,-,-,TRBJ1-2,CASSLRTSGNYGYTF,TGTGCCAGCAGCCTCCGGACAAGCGGGAACTATGGCTACACCTTC
TRBV29-1,once,TRBD2,TRBJ2-7,CSAEVAGGVTYEQYF,TGCAGCGCCGAAGTAGCGGGGGGAGTTACCTACGAGCAGTACTTC